The 27 T cell receptor beta chains reported below all come from one sample, sequenced in a study of T-cell reconstitution after alpha-beta-depleted transplantation in children. Preparation of the TCRbeta library involved a method that used unique molecular identifiers. Each CDR3 protein is one row after TCRdb ran MiXCR on the PCR reads. The sample consists of some 550,000 distinct CDR3 sequences, roughly 24% of them appearing once. The input for sequencing was PBMCs, mostly from graft donor cells, taken 360 days after TCRalphabeta/CD19-depleted stem cell transplant. These receptors were collected from a boy in the first two years of life who had a stem cell transplant for acute myeloid leukemia, so the T cells may come from the graft donor.

This clonotype was counted between two and nine times. The V gene is TRBV6-5, the J gene TRBJ1-4; 8 nucleotides agree with TRBD1. The CDR3 length is 15 residues. Germline values: CDR1 MNHEY, CDR2 SVGAGI. With 0 bases clipped from V and 8 bases from J, the junction kept 5 bases outside the gene matches. The CDR3 protein is CASSYSGQEGEKLFF. CDR3 nucleotide sequence: TGTGCCAGCAGTTACTCGGGACAGGAGGGGGAAAAACTGTTTTTT.

The V and J genes are TRBV7-2 and TRBJ1-2; 7 bases match TRBD1. V dropped 0 bases and J dropped 8; count of bases not matched to a gene: 12. The germline V gene has CDR1 SGHTA and CDR2 FQGNSA. The CDR3 contains 16 residues. CDR3 loop: CASSLAGTGALGGYTF. The DNA of the CDR3 is TGTGCCAGCAGCTTAGCGGGAACAGGGGCATTAGGAGGCTACACCTTC. Full variable domain (remainder filled in from reference TRBV7-2 and TRBJ1-2): GAGVSQSPSNKVTEKGKDVELRCDPISGHTALYWYRQSLGQGLEFLIYFQGNSAPDKSGLPSDRFSAERTGGSVSTLTIQRTQQEDSAVYLCASSLAGTGALGGYTFGSGTRLTVV.

Remarks on this clonotype: Germline is not matched at one junction end, which may reflect a read error. This chain links TRBV3-1 with TRBJ1-4; D may be TRBD1 (6 bases). Germline CDR1 and CDR2: LGHDT and YNNKEL (reference sequence). The CDR3 runs 15 residues. CDR3 sequence: CACSARGNTNEKLFF. The CDR3 nucleotides are TGTGCCTGCAGTGCCAGGGGAAATACTAATGAAAAACTGTTTTTT.

The V call is TRBV18, the J call TRBJ2-2, with 10 bases fitting TRBD1. Germline trimming cut 2 bases from V and 4 bases from J; bases unmatched to any gene: 4. The CDR3 length is 16 residues. Germline V gene data show CDR1 as KGHSH and CDR2 as LQKENI. The CDR3 DNA reads TGTGCCAGCTCACCAGAGGGACAGGGGCCCACCGGGGAGCTGTTTTTT. Amino acid sequence: CASSPEGQGPTGELFF.

This clonotype was counted between two and nine times. The genes are TRBV7-2 and TRBJ1-6, with D tentatively TRBD1 (5 bases). CDR1 and CDR2 from the germline V gene are SGHTA and FQGNSA. The CDR3 consists of 14 residues. V gave up 2 bases and J gave up 9 bases, with 11 bases separating them. CDR3 sequence: CASSLRGGGSPLHF. CDR3 in DNA: TGTGCCAGCAGCTTAAGGGGCGGCGGTTCACCCCTCCACTTT.

The chain uses TRBV5-1 and TRBJ2-5; TRBD2 matches 9 bases. The CDR3 is made up of 14 amino acids. The V and J ends lost 5 bases and 3 bases, in that order; junction bases with no gene match: 5. Germline assignment: CDR1 SGHRS and CDR2 YFSETQ. The CDR3 DNA is TGCGCCAGCAGAAAGGCTAGCGGGGAAGAGACCCAGTACTTC. Residues: CASRKASGEETQYF.

This chain uses TRBV20-1 with TRBJ2-1; TRBD1 aligns across 12 bases. The V gene's germline CDR1 is DFQATT and CDR2 SNEGSKA (reference sequence). V was pared by 7 bases and J by 8 bases, with 6 bases of the junction left unmatched. The CDR3 is 13 residues long. In nucleotides, the CDR3 is TGCAGTGGAGGGACAGGGGGCACGGATGAGCAGTTCTTC. This translates into CSGGTGGTDEQFF.

The gene calls are TRBV10-3 and TRBJ2-4; no firm D call. This CDR3 contains 12 residues. CDR1 is ENHRY, CDR2 SYGVKD, per germline. V lost 3 bases to trimming and J lost 6 bases, with 6 bases between them. The CDR3 coding sequence is TGTGCCATCAGTGACGACTTAAACATTCAGTACTTC. Protein sequence: CAISDDLNIQYF.

This clonotype was observed a few times. This chain uses TRBV6-5 with TRBJ1-1; 9 bases align to TRBD1. The length of the CDR3 is 16 residues. The germline gives CDR1 MNHEY, CDR2 SVGAGI. Trimming took 7 bases from V and 8 from J; bases not matched to a gene: 17. The CDR3 DNA reads as TGTGCCAGCACGAGATATCCGGGACAGGGAAAGGTGGAAGCTTTCTTT. Amino acid sequence: CASTRYPGQGKVEAFF.

The table lists this clonotype with many counts. The J gene is TRBJ2-7, the V gene TRBV12-3 or TRBV12-4; the D call may be TRBD1 or TRBD2 (6 bases each). V dropped 5 bases and J dropped 2 bases, with 19 bases sitting between them. This CDR3 has 16 amino acids. CDR3: CASSAMGQGGTYEQYV. The CDR3 DNA follows: TGTGCCAGCAGTGCCATGGGACAAGGGGGGACCTACGAGCAGTACGTC.

This clonotype appeared a few times. J is TRBJ2-1 and V is TRBV20-1; the match to TRBD2 covers 10 bases. The length of the CDR3 is 17 residues. Per the germline V gene, CDR1 is DFQATT and CDR2 is SNEGSKA (reference sequence). Trimming cost V 5 bases and J 7 bases; bases outside gene matches: 17. DNA of the CDR3: TGCAGTGCTGCTGGTGGATTCCCAACACTAGCGGGGAATGAGCAGTTCTTC. Protein sequence: CSAAGGFPTLAGNEQFF.

This clonotype was observed a handful of times. The chain joins TRBV6-1 to TRBJ2-1; TRBD2 matches at 11 bases. V shed 8 bases, J shed 10 bases, and the junction held 10 bases outside the gene matches. This CDR3 has 14 residues. Germline V gene lookup returns CDR1 MNHNS and CDR2 SASEGT. The CDR3 sequence: CASASLAGVGEQFF. The CDR3 nucleotides read TGTGCCAGCGCCTCACTAGCGGGGGTAGGAGAGCAGTTCTTC.

This clonotype was counted once. The J gene is TRBJ2-5, the V gene TRBV12-3 or TRBV12-4; maybe TRBD2 (6 bases). The CDR3 is made up of 16 amino acids. V was cut by 8 bases and J by 2 bases, with 21 bases left in between. In DNA, the CDR3 is TGTGCCAGCCGCCTTGGTTCATTAGCGGAGCAAGAGACCCAGTACTTC. Translating it yields CASRLGSLAEQETQYF.

The chain is built from TRBV7-2 and TRBJ2-5; perhaps TRBD2 as D (5 bases). The length of the CDR3 is 15 residues. The V gene's germline CDR1 is SGHTA and CDR2 FQGNSA. V shed 0 bases and J shed 1 base, with 9 bases lying between them. The CDR3 DNA follows: TGTGCCAGCAGCTTAGCGAGAGGGATCCAAGAGACCCAGTACTTC. Its translation is CASSLARGIQETQYF.

The V gene is TRBV6-5, the J gene TRBJ2-7; no reliable D call. The ends were cut back, 0 bases at V and 1 base at J, with 13 bases in the middle. The CDR3 extends over 16 amino acids. From germline, CDR1 is MNHEY and CDR2 SVGAGI. CDR3 coding DNA: TGTGCCAGCAGTTACTCCGGTCCACCTCAATCCTACGAGCAGTACTTC. Encoded protein: CASSYSGPPQSYEQYF.

Only a few counts were recorded for this clonotype. In DNA, the CDR3 is TGTGCCAGCTCACCAATGTCAGGGAGTGAAAAACTGTTTTTT. Protein product: CASSPMSGSEKLFF. The V call is TRBV18, the J call TRBJ1-4; a weak D match, TRBD1 (5 bases). Germline-derived CDR1 and CDR2 are KGHSH and LQKENI. Trimming cost V 2 bases and J 7 bases, with 11 bases left between them. CDR3 length equals 14 residues.

V usage is TRBV12-3 or TRBV12-4 and J usage is TRBJ2-6; D unclear. The CDR3 is made up of 15 amino acids. Trimming stripped 6 bases from V and 2 bases from J, with 11 bases between. For the CDR3, the DNA is TGTGCCAGCAGCCCTATCGCAGCTGGGGCCAACGTCCTGACTTTC. This sequence encodes CASSPIAAGANVLTF.

This clonotype was detected only once. The chain recombines TRBV5-1 with TRBJ2-3; a possible D gene is TRBD1 (5 bases). CDR1 and CDR2 (germline): SGHRS, YFSETQ. The CDR3 runs to 11 residues. Trimming pared 0 bases from V and 11 bases from J, leaving 7 bases between. The CDR3 region is CASSLETVQYF. CDR3 DNA sequence: TGCGCCAGCAGCTTGGAGACAGTGCAGTATTTT.

This sequence joins TRBV12-3 or TRBV12-4 and TRBJ2-5; D not certain. The CDR3 has 13 amino acids. The V end was cut by 5 bases, the J end by 7 bases, with 14 bases between. The CDR3 protein is CASSPTTIGTQYF. As DNA, the CDR3 is TGTGCCAGCAGTCCGACGACAATTGGGACCCAGTACTTC.

In its sample, this clonotype was seen many times. The V gene is TRBV27, the J gene TRBJ1-5, with 9 positions matching TRBD1. The CDR3 contains 15 residues. Germline CDR1 and CDR2: MNHEY and SMNVEV (reference sequence). Trimming at V came to 3 bases and at J to 3 bases, leaving 3 bases not matched to a gene. CDR3 residues: CASSLGTGHNQPQHF. CDR3 DNA: TGTGCCAGCAGTTTGGGGACAGGGCACAATCAGCCCCAGCATTTT.

This clonotype was seen only a few times. The V gene is TRBV12-3 or TRBV12-4, the J gene TRBJ2-5; D is perhaps TRBD2 (7 bases). Trimming shortened V by 5 bases and J by 4 bases, and 17 bases separated the two germline ends. This CDR3 contains 15 residues. The CDR3 region has the DNA TGTGCCAGCAGTACCTCTCTAGGGGGGGTAGAGACCCAGTACTTC. Translated: CASSTSLGGVETQYF.

The rearrangement uses TRBV24-1 and TRBJ2-3; TRBD1 or TRBD2 may be the D gene (5 bases each). CDR1 KGHDR and CDR2 SFDVKD come from the germline V gene. V lost 3 bases and J lost 2, with 11 bases in between. CDR3 size: 15 residues. CDR3 DNA: TGTGCCACCAGTGATCCGACAGACTACACAGATACGCAGTATTTT. Encoded protein: CATSDPTDYTDTQYF.

The chain uses TRBV11-2 and TRBJ2-1, with 8 bases lining up with TRBD2. V lost 5 bases to trimming and J lost 5 bases; unmatched junction nucleotides: 11. The CDR3 has 16 amino acids. CDR1 and CDR2 from the germline V gene are SGHAT and FQNNGV. The CDR3 sequence is CASSPIAGSTHNEQFF. CDR3 DNA sequence: TGTGCCAGCAGCCCCATAGCGGGGAGCACTCACAATGAGCAGTTCTTC.

The V call is TRBV20-1, the J call TRBJ2-1, with D possibly TRBD1 on 6 matching bases. Germline V gene data show CDR1 as DFQATT and CDR2 as SNEGSKA (reference sequence). The V end was cut by 6 bases, the J end by 6 bases, with 21 bases between. This CDR3 region has 15 residues. The CDR3 DNA reads as TGCAGTGCGGATTCACGGACAGCACTACTCAATGAGCAGTTCTTC. It translates to CSADSRTALLNEQFF.

The chain recombines TRBV6-8 with TRBJ2-5; D is perhaps TRBD2 (6 bases). The length of the CDR3 is 15 residues. Per germline, CDR1 MNHGY and CDR2 SAAAGT. The V and J ends lost 2 bases and 1 base respectively, with 11 bases between them. CDR3 nucleotide sequence: TGTGCCAGCAGTTACGGGGGGTACTTCCAAGAGACCCAGTACTTC. Its translation: CASSYGGYFQETQYF.

This chain joins TRBV6-6 and TRBJ2-1; D remains unclear. Between the trimmed V and J ends, which lost 7 bases and 9 bases, there was a span of 13 bases. The CDR3 has 12 amino acids. Germline V gives CDR1 MNHNY, CDR2 SVGAGI (reference sequence). Here the CDR3 reads CASNPGRTEQFF. The CDR3 DNA is TGTGCCAGCAACCCCGGACGGACTGAGCAGTTCTTC.

V gene TRBV10-1 combines with J gene TRBJ2-3; D may be TRBD2 (6 bases). CDR3 length equals 16 residues. The germline V and J ends were trimmed by 1 base and 2 bases, with 13 bases remaining between them. Germline-derived CDR1 and CDR2 are WNHNN and SYGVQD (reference sequence). For the CDR3, the DNA is TGCGCCAGCAGTGAGTGGACTACCGAAAACACAGATACGCAGTATTTT. Translated, it gives CASSEWTTENTDTQYF.